The next 20 T cell receptor beta chains were all read from a single sample in a study of identical twins. TCRdb passed the 5' RACE reads through MiXCR, listing each CDR3 protein once. The top ten hold roughly 8% of the sample, which has 150,000 or so distinct CDR3 sequences, 3.5% seen once. The sequenced sample was memory T cells sorted from blood. Receptors were obtained from a man aged 18 to 29 in good health.

V and J are TRBV6-2 or TRBV6-3 and TRBJ2-7; 12 bases agree with TRBD2. The CDR3 is 18 residues long. After removal of 0 bases from V and 2 bases from J, the junction contained 8 bases not matched to a gene. The germline CDR1 and CDR2 sequences are MNHEY and SVGEGT. CDR3 bases: TGTGCCAGCAGTTACTCGACTAGCGGGAGTTTAAGGGCCTACGAGCAGTACTTC. This sequence encodes CASSYSTSGSLRAYEQYF.

This clonotype was seen ten or more times. This chain uses TRBV6-1 with TRBJ2-1; the D gene is possibly TRBD2 (6 bases). CDR3 size: 13 residues. Germline assignment: CDR1 MNHNS and CDR2 SASEGT. V was shortened by 9 bases and J by 3 bases, with 12 bases between the two germline ends. CDR3 protein: CASSSDYYNEQFF. CDR3 coding DNA: TGTGCCAGTTCGTCGGACTACTACAATGAGCAGTTCTTC.

This chain connects TRBV18 to TRBJ2-3; 7 positions agree with TRBD2. This CDR3 is built from 14 residues. Germline-derived CDR1 and CDR2 are KGHSH and LQKENI. V trimming: 2 bases; J trimming: 6 bases; junction bases outside the gene matches: 5. CDR3 in DNA: TGTGCCAGCTCACCAGTAGCGGGTCAGGATACGCAGTATTTT. Encoded protein: CASSPVAGQDTQYF.

This clonotype was counted many times. The chain carries TRBV12-3 or TRBV12-4 and TRBJ2-2; a possible D gene is TRBD2 (6 bases). The CDR3 is 13 residues long. Trimming left V 5 bases short and J 8 bases short, with 12 bases between. CDR3 in DNA: TGTGCCAGCAGTAAATCCGCGGGAGGGGAGCTGTTTTTT. This gives the protein CASSKSAGGELFF.

In this sample, this clonotype turned up many times. The V gene is TRBV12-3 or TRBV12-4, the J gene TRBJ2-1; D is uncertain. V lost 5 bases and J 7 bases, leaving 18 bases between the germline ends. The CDR3 length is 15 residues. CDR3 bases: TGTGCCAGCAGTCCTTATATGAGAATCAGAAATGAGCAGTTCTTC. Translation: CASSPYMRIRNEQFF.

This clonotype was detected ten times or more. This rearrangement joins TRBV27 to TRBJ2-6; possibly TRBD2 for D (7 bases). The V end was cut by 0 bases, the J end by 1 base, with 19 bases between. The CDR3 runs 20 residues. Germline lookup yields CDR1 MNHEY and CDR2 SMNVEV (reference sequence). The CDR3 sequence is CASSLSSRGAPFSGANVLTF. DNA of the CDR3: TGTGCCAGCAGTTTATCGAGTCGGGGGGCGCCGTTTTCTGGGGCCAACGTCCTGACTTTC.

This clonotype has a count of ten or more. This chain links TRBV20-1 with TRBJ2-1; D is undetermined. The CDR3 is made up of 15 amino acids. The V end lost 2 bases, the J end lost 4 bases, and 15 bases lay between the germline ends. Germline CDR1 reads DFQATT; CDR2 reads SNEGSKA (reference sequence). The CDR3: CSARLPSVGYNEQFF. CDR3 DNA sequence: TGCAGTGCTAGACTCCCATCCGTGGGGTACAATGAGCAGTTCTTC.

This clonotype was counted ten times or more. The CDR3 DNA reads as TGTGCCAGCAGCGTGACAGCGGGAGGGCGCAATGAGCAGTTCTTC. Translation gives CASSVTAGGRNEQFF. The rearrangement joins TRBV9 to TRBJ2-1; 10 bases are shared with TRBD2. V shed 2 bases, J shed 6 bases, and the junction held 5 bases outside the gene matches. The CDR3 runs to 15 residues. From germline, CDR1 is SGDLS and CDR2 YYNGEE.

This clonotype was found many times. This sequence joins TRBV5-1 and TRBJ2-7, with TRBD2 matching 9 bases. With V trimmed by 0 bases and J by 7 bases, 8 bases remained unmatched. The CDR3 runs 15 residues. CDR1 and CDR2 (germline): SGHRS, YFSETQ. The CDR3 sequence is CASSLEGGRAREQYF. The CDR3 bases are TGCGCCAGCAGCTTGGAGGGCGGGAGGGCCAGAGAGCAGTACTTC.

This clonotype was seen at least ten times. This chain connects TRBV7-2 to TRBJ2-5; D is undetermined. V lost 1 base to trimming and J lost 2 bases, with 8 bases between them. CDR1 and CDR2 from the germline V gene are SGHTA and FQGNSA. The CDR3 length is 14 residues. CDR3: CASSLDPRQETQYF. For the CDR3, the DNA is TGTGCCAGCAGCTTAGATCCGCGGCAAGAGACCCAGTACTTC.

This clonotype was seen only a few times. The genes are TRBV20-1 and TRBJ2-1; TRBD1 agrees at 7 bases. V gave up 6 bases and J gave up 9 bases; unmatched junction bases: 20. The CDR3 contains 16 residues. Germline CDR1 is DFQATT and CDR2 is SNEGSKA (reference sequence). The CDR3 sequence: CSAAQGYGKGATEQFF. The CDR3 coding sequence is TGCAGTGCCGCACAGGGGTACGGCAAGGGTGCGACTGAGCAGTTCTTC.

This clonotype came up a few times. This chain uses TRBV6-1 with TRBJ2-1; 9 bases line up with TRBD2. V gave up 7 bases and J gave up 5 bases; unmatched junction bases: 6. The CDR3 runs 14 residues. Germline V CDR1 and CDR2: MNHNS, SASEGT. This chain's CDR3 is CASTDSGSHNEQFF. The CDR3 bases are TGTGCCAGCACCGATAGCGGGAGTCACAATGAGCAGTTCTTC.

This clonotype was detected ten times or more. The V and J genes are TRBV20-1 and TRBJ2-7; 12 bases align to TRBD2. The CDR3 is 16 residues long. Germline CDR1 is DFQATT and CDR2 is SNEGSKA (reference sequence). V dropped 3 bases and J dropped 1; count of bases not matched to a gene: 7. DNA of the CDR3: TGCAGTGCTAGGCCCGGACTAGCGGGACGATCCTACGAGCAGTACTTC. Translating it yields CSARPGLAGRSYEQYF.

The genes are TRBV9 and TRBJ2-1, with 8 bases lining up with TRBD2. CDR1 SGDLS and CDR2 YYNGEE come from the germline V gene. The V gene end was trimmed by 4 bases and the J gene end by 9 bases; junction bases not matched to a gene: 18. CDR3 length: 17 residues. CDR3 amino acids: CASSRGGVGLGFGEQFF. The CDR3 DNA reads TGTGCCAGCAGCCGTGGGGGAGTGGGACTAGGATTTGGTGAGCAGTTCTTC.

This clonotype was seen ten or more times. This sequence joins TRBV29-1 and TRBJ2-1; no definite D call. The CDR3 runs 13 residues. CDR1 is SQVTM, CDR2 ANQGSEA, per germline. Trimming took off 7 bases at V and 6 bases at J, with 16 bases between the two ends. CDR3 in amino acids: CSAAQLRGNEQFF. DNA of the CDR3: TGCAGCGCCGCGCAACTACGCGGCAATGAGCAGTTCTTC.

This clonotype has at least ten counts. V and J are TRBV14 and TRBJ2-1, with TRBD2 identical over 13 bases. V shed 4 bases, J shed 12 bases, and the junction held 9 bases outside the gene matches. The CDR3 is 15 amino acids. CDR1 SGHDN and CDR2 FVKESK come from the germline V gene. CDR3 DNA: TGTGCCAGCAGCCGGGGACTAGCGGGAAGGATAGGGCAGTTCTTC. Protein product: CASSRGLAGRIGQFF.

Ten or more counts support this clonotype. This chain joins TRBV9 and TRBJ2-3; D might be TRBD2 (6 bases). With 1 base removed from V and 14 bases from J, the gap between germline ends came to 17 bases. CDR3 length: 13 residues. In germline, CDR1 is SGDLS, CDR2 YYNGEE. CDR3 protein: CASSVSGGARLYF. The CDR3 DNA reads as TGTGCCAGCAGCGTAAGTGGAGGGGCTCGGCTGTATTTT.

The chain recombines TRBV11-3 with TRBJ2-5; 8 nucleotides line up with TRBD2. This CDR3 contains 16 residues. The trim removed 1 base at V and 4 bases at J, leaving 8 bases unmatched. The germline V gene has CDR1 SGHNT and CDR2 YENEEA. DNA for the CDR3: TGTGCCAGCAGCTTAGTGTCGGGAGGGCAGTCAGAGACCCAGTACTTC. Protein product: CASSLVSGGQSETQYF. The variable domain in full, with the rest retrieved from reference TRBV11-3 and TRBJ2-5, is EAGVVQSPRYKIIEKKQPVAFWCNPISGHNTLYWYLQNLGQGPELLIRYENEEAVDDSQLPKDRFSAERLKGVDSTLKIQPAELGDSAVYLCASSLVSGGQSETQYFGPGTRLLVL.

There are many counts of this clonotype. The chain links TRBV12-3 or TRBV12-4 to TRBJ2-2, with 15 bases lining up with TRBD2. Germline trimming cut 5 bases from V and 1 base from J; bases unmatched to any gene: 8. This CDR3 has 19 amino acids. The CDR3 DNA sequence: TGTGCCAGCAGTGCGGGACTAGCGGGAGGAGTCGGGAACACCGGGGAGCTGTTTTTT. Translating it yields CASSAGLAGGVGNTGELFF.

This clonotype was observed many times. This chain connects TRBV30 to TRBJ2-1; 12 positions agree with TRBD2. This CDR3 spans 20 amino acids. Germline CDR1 is GTSNPN and CDR2 is SVGIG (reference sequence). Trimming cost V 4 bases and J 4 bases; bases outside gene matches: 20. The CDR3 nucleotides are TGTGCCTGGACCCGGGGGGTTCGGGCTAGCGGGAGGGCGGGTTACAATGAGCAGTTCTTC. Residues: CAWTRGVRASGRAGYNEQFF.